The 3 T cell receptor beta chains below come from one sample, sequenced in a study of long-term antiretroviral therapy in people with HIV. Version v3.0 of the immunoSEQ assay ran at survey level. TCRdb's table, derived via immunoSEQ multiplex PCR, lists solely in-frame clones and lacks some. The sample has 30,000 to 40,000 clones; about 76% are singletons. The sequences come from unsorted PBMCs, collected 1.9 years after starting antiretroviral therapy. Every receptor here comes from a man aged 18 to 29 with HIV.

The chain has TRBV5-1 and TRBJ1-5; D gene ambiguous. The V gene's germline CDR1 is SGHRS and CDR2 YFSETQ. V lost 4 bases and J 0 bases, leaving 26 bases between the germline ends. This CDR3 has 20 residues. The CDR3 protein is CASSRCWRWTVFYSNQPQHF. The DNA for the CDR3 is TGCGCCAGCAGCCGCTGTTGGCGATGGACCGTATTCTATAGCAATCAGCCCCAGCATTTT.

The V gene is TRBV11-3, the J gene TRBJ1-1, with a weak D call TRBD1 (5 bases). This CDR3 contains 17 residues. Trimming removed 4 bases at V and 1 base at J, with 19 bases between. Germline CDR1 and CDR2: SGHNT and YENEEA. The CDR3 loop reads CASSSGRRGITNTEAFF. The DNA for the CDR3 is TGTGCCAGCAGCTCCGGGAGGAGGGGCATTACGAACACTGAAGCTTTCTTT.

This clone appeared once. CDR3 bases: TGTGCCAGCAGTGTTCGGGGCAGCTCTGGAAACACCATATATTTT. Residues: CASSVRGSSGNTIYF. The V call is TRBV2, the J call TRBJ1-3; a weak D match, TRBD1 (5 bases). Germline V lookup: CDR1 SNHLY, CDR2 FYNNEI. V lost 4 bases and J lost 0, with 10 bases in between. This CDR3 comprises 15 residues.